This TCR beta chain appears in the sequencing data of a study of T cell responses to AZD1222 COVID-19 vaccine. Points from the study as a whole: After two AZD1222 doses, spike-specific TCR breadth and depth rose versus day 0. Repertoires were obtained solely post-peak T cell response.

Profiled with immunoSEQ multiplex PCR; TCRdb holds only in-frame clones, not every one. The sample holds about 160,000 clones, over 80% seen once. A word on this clone: Antigen unknown.

Trimming removed 6 bases at V and 1 base at J, with 12 bases between. This CDR3 has 14 amino acids. In germline, CDR1 is LNHDA, CDR2 SQIVND (reference sequence). This chain connects TRBV19 to TRBJ1-1; D uncertain. Here the sequenced sample was peripheral blood, taken on day 0 of AZD1222 vaccination. This clonotype was obtained from an adult in good health. The chain's CDR3 is CASSKAISNTEAFF. The CDR3, as DNA: TGTGCCAGTAGCAAAGCGATATCGAACACTGAAGCTTTCTTT.